These 21 T cell receptor beta chains were sequenced from one sample in a study of Graves' ophthalmopathy and Graves' hyperthyroidism. RNA served as the template for amplifying TCR beta CDR3 regions. HTBI primers were used in a first-round RT-PCR, which preceded a second-round multiplex PCR. TCRdb passed the multiplex PCR reads through MiXCR, listing each CDR3 protein once. The data hold about 700,000 distinct CDR3 sequences, with more than 40% observed a single time. The sample comprised peripheral blood. All receptors come from an adult man with Graves' ophthalmopathy.

This clonotype showed up just a few times. The chain uses TRBV12-3 or TRBV12-4 and TRBJ1-4; a possible D gene is TRBD1 (6 bases). Trimming left V 4 bases short and J 8 bases short, with 11 bases between. The CDR3 is made up of 13 amino acids. CDR3 amino acids: CASSSGGREKLFF. In nucleotides, the CDR3 is TGTGCCAGCAGTTCCGGGGGGCGGGAAAAACTGTTTTTT.

This clonotype occurred many times. This chain links TRBV19 with TRBJ2-7; a possible D gene is TRBD2 (6 bases). Germline CDR1 LNHDA, CDR2 SQIVND (reference sequence). This CDR3 is built from 11 residues. With 4 bases removed from V and 7 bases from J, the gap between germline ends came to 8 bases. The CDR3, as DNA: TGTGCCAGTAGTAGTGGGAGGGAGCAGTACTTC. Its translation is CASSSGREQYF.

The count of this clonotype is one. The rearrangement joins TRBV12-3 or TRBV12-4 to TRBJ2-2; D remains unclear. Trimming took off 3 bases at V and 1 base at J, with 6 bases between the two ends. The CDR3 runs 14 residues. The CDR3 DNA sequence: TGTGCCAGCAGTTTTTTCAGGAACACCGGGGAGCTGTTTTTT. It codes for CASSFFRNTGELFF.

At least ten counts were recorded for this clonotype. The genes are TRBV9 and TRBJ2-7, with 11 bases fitting TRBD2. Germline V CDR1 and CDR2: SGDLS, YYNGEE. The CDR3 consists of 15 residues. J gave up 2 bases and V 2 bases, and 3 bases lay outside the gene matches. The CDR3 is CASSVSGRAPYEQYF. The DNA of the CDR3 is TGTGCCAGCAGCGTTAGCGGGAGGGCCCCCTACGAGCAGTACTTC.

The chain uses TRBV29-1 and TRBJ2-2, with TRBD1 matching 7 bases. CDR1 SQVTM and CDR2 ANQGSEA come from the germline V gene. There are 15 residues in the CDR3. With V trimmed by 1 base and J by 7 bases, 9 bases remained unmatched. In nucleotides, the CDR3 is TGCAGCGTTGAAGGGGGACAGTTGAACCTCGGGGAGCTGTTTTTT. Its protein product is CSVEGGQLNLGELFF.

This clonotype has a handful of counts. Germline and junction disagree at one end, which may indicate a read error. V usage is TRBV10-3 and J usage is TRBJ2-7; 7 nucleotides match TRBD1. There are 14 residues in the CDR3. CDR1 and CDR2 from the germline V gene are ENHRY and SYGVKD. CDR3 residues: CASSYVTGNYEQYF. In DNA form, the CDR3 reads TGTGCCAGCAGTTACGTGACAGGGAACTACGAGCAGTACTTC.

The V and J genes are TRBV10-3 and TRBJ2-3; 7 bases line up with TRBD2. This CDR3 is 14 amino acids long. Per germline, CDR1 ENHRY and CDR2 SYGVKD. The ends lost 6 bases at V and 2 bases at J; junction bases unmatched: 5. This CDR3 reads CAIRQAGYTDTQYF. CDR3 in DNA: TGTGCCATCAGACAAGCGGGGTACACAGATACGCAGTATTTT.

Ten or more counts support this clonotype. This chain uses TRBV29-1 with TRBJ2-7, with 10 positions matching TRBD1. The CDR3 has 12 residues. Germline CDR1 is SQVTM and CDR2 is ANQGSEA. The V segment lost 7 bases and the J segment 6 bases; nucleotides outside the gene matches: 6. This CDR3 reads CSGRDRGGEQYF. CDR3 coding DNA: TGCAGCGGGCGGGACAGGGGAGGCGAGCAGTACTTC.

This clonotype was found many times. The V call is TRBV6-2 or TRBV6-3, the J call TRBJ1-5; possibly TRBD1 for D (5 bases). This CDR3 is built from 11 residues. CDR1 is MNHEY, CDR2 SVGEGT, per germline. V lost 7 bases and J 15 bases, leaving 16 bases between the germline ends. For the CDR3, the DNA is TGTGCCAGCACCTCTGGAGGGGCTCCGCATTTT. It encodes CASTSGGAPHF.

This clonotype was seen repeatedly, ten times or more. The chain has TRBV14 and TRBJ2-7; D gene uncertain. Germline loops: CDR1 SGHDN, CDR2 FVKESK. CDR3 length: 13 residues. Between the trimmed V and J ends, which lost 2 bases and 3 bases, there was a span of 8 bases. The CDR3 spells CASSQSQFYEQYF. The DNA of the CDR3 is TGTGCCAGCAGCCAATCCCAGTTCTACGAGCAGTACTTC.

Concerning this clonotype itself: One junction end disagrees with the germline gene, perhaps due to a read error. The rearrangement joins TRBV11-1 to TRBJ1-1; D is possibly TRBD1 (5 bases). The V gene's germline CDR1 is SGHAT and CDR2 FQDESV (reference sequence). There are 13 residues in the CDR3. Written as DNA, the CDR3 is TGTGCCAGCCCCGACAGTCTGCGCACTCAAGCTTTCTTT. The encoded protein is CASPDSLRTQAFF. Combining the CDR3 with reference TRBV11-1 and TRBJ1-1 gives the whole variable domain EAEVAQSPRYKITEKSQAVAFWCDPISGHATLYWYRQILGQGPELLVQFQDESVVDDSQLPKDRFSAERLKGVDSTLKIQPAELGDSAMYLCASPDSLRTQAFFGQGTRLTVV.

The J gene is TRBJ1-2, the V gene TRBV7-9, with 8 bases that match TRBD1. Per germline, CDR1 SEHNR and CDR2 FQNEAQ (reference sequence). The ends lost 4 bases at V and 10 bases at J; junction bases unmatched: 8. The CDR3 runs 13 residues. The CDR3 reads CASSSQGQDDYTF. The CDR3 bases are TGTGCCAGCAGCTCCCAGGGACAGGATGACTACACCTTC. Together with reference TRBV7-9 and TRBJ1-2, the CDR3 gives the full variable domain: DTGVSQNPRHKITKRGQNVTFRCDPISEHNRLYWYRQTLGQGPEFLTYFQNEAQLEKSRLLSDRFSAERPKGSFSTLEIQRTEQGDSAMYLCASSSQGQDDYTFGSGTRLTVV.

The chain is built from TRBV29-1 and TRBJ1-1; the D gene is possibly TRBD1 (5 bases). This CDR3 is 13 amino acids long. Trimming left V 8 bases short and J 3 bases short, with 16 bases between. Germline lookup yields CDR1 SQVTM and CDR2 ANQGSEA. The CDR3 bases are TGCAGCCAAGATCCGGGGCGGGACACTGAAGCTTTCTTT. This encodes CSQDPGRDTEAFF.

This clonotype was observed many times. This sequence joins TRBV7-9 and TRBJ2-7; a possible D gene is TRBD1 (8 bases). Germline values: CDR1 SEHNR, CDR2 FQNEAQ (reference sequence). V shed 5 bases and J shed 5 bases, with 16 bases lying between them. The CDR3 length is 14 residues. The CDR3 loop is CASSPTGEGNEQYF. In DNA form, the CDR3 reads TGTGCCAGCAGCCCGACAGGGGAGGGGAACGAGCAGTACTTC.

Ten or more counts support this clonotype. For the CDR3, the DNA is TGTGCCAGCAGCGTAGTTGGGGGAGCTGAAGCTTTCTTT. As protein: CASSVVGGAEAFF. V is TRBV9 and J is TRBJ1-1; the D gene is possibly TRBD1 (5 bases). The CDR3 extends over 13 amino acids. With 0 bases removed from V and 6 bases from J, the gap between germline ends came to 9 bases. Germline CDR1 and CDR2: SGDLS and YYNGEE.

This clonotype appeared a few times. Written as DNA, the CDR3 is TGTGCCTGGACCACTGGGGGATCAGTCTATGGCTACACCTTC. It yields the protein CAWTTGGSVYGYTF. The chain carries TRBV30 and TRBJ1-2; a possible D gene is TRBD1 (5 bases). Germline-derived CDR1 and CDR2 are GTSNPN and SVGIG (reference sequence). The CDR3 spans 14 residues. The V end lost 4 bases, the J end lost 4 bases, and 16 bases lay between the germline ends. Based on the CDR3 plus reference TRBV30 and TRBJ1-2, the full variable domain is SQTIHQWPATLVQPVGSPLSLECTVEGTSNPNLYWYRQAAGRGLQLLFYSVGIGQISSEVPQNLSASRPQDRQFILSSKKLLLSDSGFYLCAWTTGGSVYGYTFGSGTRLTVV.

About this clonotype itself: Since a much larger clone is just one base distant, this may be a read error. V usage is TRBV7-6 and J usage is TRBJ1-5, with TRBD1 matching 12 bases. Germline values: CDR1 SGHVS, CDR2 FNYEAQ. The CDR3 sequence is 15 residues long. V shed 7 bases, J shed 5 bases, and the junction held 6 bases outside the gene matches. The CDR3 coding sequence is TGTGCCAGCAACTTGGGACAGGGGGCGGATCAGCCCCAGCATTTT. It specifies CASNLGQGADQPQHF.

This clonotype has just a few counts. V and J are TRBV20-1 and TRBJ2-2; 9 positions agree with TRBD1. The CDR3 length is 18 residues. The V segment lost 2 bases and the J segment 2 bases; nucleotides outside the gene matches: 12. The germline CDR1 and CDR2 sequences are DFQATT and SNEGSKA (reference sequence). The CDR3 DNA is TGCAGTGCTAGACCCGTCTCCGGGACAGGGTCAAACACCGGGGAGCTGTTTTTT. Translation: CSARPVSGTGSNTGELFF.

This chain uses TRBV25-1 with TRBJ1-5; a weak D match, TRBD1 (6 bases). Germline CDR1 is MGHDK and CDR2 is SYGVNS. The CDR3 covers 17 residues. V gave up 6 bases and J gave up 2 bases, with 20 bases separating them. The CDR3 spells CASSHTAGGAGNQPQHF. DNA for the CDR3: TGTGCCAGCAGCCATACGGCCGGGGGCGCCGGCAATCAGCCCCAGCATTTT.

The chain combines TRBV29-1 with TRBJ2-5; D is perhaps TRBD2 (6 bases). Germline assignment: CDR1 SQVTM and CDR2 ANQGSEA. Trimming took 8 bases from V and 5 from J, leaving 15 bases between them. The CDR3 contains 12 residues. CDR3: CSQGLRPETQYF. The CDR3 DNA follows: TGCAGCCAGGGACTTAGACCGGAGACCCAGTACTTC.

The chain combines TRBV2 with TRBJ2-5; 9 bases map to TRBD1. This CDR3 region has 14 residues. Germline lookup yields CDR1 SNHLY and CDR2 FYNNEI. Germline trimming cut 6 bases from V and 5 bases from J; bases unmatched to any gene: 7. The CDR3: CASSRTGDWETQYF. CDR3 in DNA: TGTGCCAGCAGCAGGACAGGGGATTGGGAGACCCAGTACTTC.